These 18 T cell receptor beta chains originate from one sample sequenced in a study of T cells in narcolepsy. The protocol was immunoSEQ multiplex PCR, while the TCRdb copy is restricted to in-frame clones and leaves out a portion. The sample includes nearly 35,000 clones, approximately 80% of them seen just once. Sequencing was carried out using memory (CD45RA-) CD4+ T cells from blood. The origin of the receptors is a human donor in good health.

The rearrangement uses TRBV7-2 and TRBJ1-3; D is unresolved. The CDR3 contains 16 residues. Germline loops: CDR1 SGHTA, CDR2 FQGNSA. V dropped 1 base and J dropped 0 bases, with 10 bases sitting between them. The CDR3 region is CASSLGRGSSGNTIYF. CDR3 bases: TGTGCCAGCAGCTTAGGACGGGGAAGCTCTGGAAACACCATATATTTT.

The table lists this clone with a count of one. The V and J genes are TRBV7-2 and TRBJ2-1, with 14 nucleotides matching TRBD2. Per germline, CDR1 SGHTA and CDR2 FQGNSA. Germline trimming cut 3 bases from V and 10 bases from J; bases unmatched to any gene: 5. This CDR3 has 15 amino acids. The CDR3 here is CASSLGLAGVGEQFF. The CDR3 DNA follows: TGTGCCAGCAGCTTGGGACTAGCGGGAGTAGGAGAGCAGTTCTTC.

The J gene is TRBJ1-2, the V gene TRBV5-1; a possible D gene is TRBD1 (5 bases). V lost 0 bases to trimming and J lost 2 bases, with 5 bases between them. The CDR3 is 13 residues long. Germline V CDR1 and CDR2: SGHRS, YFSETQ. For the CDR3, the DNA is TGCGCCAGCAGCTTGGCAGGGAACTATGGCTACACCTTC. This encodes CASSLAGNYGYTF.

As to this clone: The junction and the germline gene differ at one end; a read error may be behind it. The V call is TRBV5-6, the J call TRBJ2-3; the match to TRBD2 covers 7 bases. The CDR3 covers 17 residues. The germline CDR1 and CDR2 sequences are SGHDT and YYEEEE. CDR3 in amino acids: CARSTGDGREGADTQYF. The CDR3 nucleotides are TGTGCCCGCAGCACGGGGGATGGGAGGGAGGGTGCAGATACGCAGTATTTT. The whole variable domain, remainder taken from reference TRBV5-6 and TRBJ2-3, is DAGVTQSPTHLIKTRGQQVTLRCSPKSGHDTVSWYQQALGQGPQFIFQYYEEEERQRGNFPDRFSGHQFPNYSSELNVNALLLGDSALYLCARSTGDGREGADTQYFGPGTRLTVL.

This clone has a handful of counts. The chain uses TRBV6-6 and TRBJ1-3; D call uncertain. Trimming pared 3 bases from V and 1 base from J, leaving 7 bases between. Germline loops: CDR1 MNHNY, CDR2 SVGAGI (reference sequence). CDR3 length: 14 amino acids. CDR3 region: CASSYSSSGNTIYF. The CDR3 DNA reads as TGTGCCAGCAGTTATTCTTCGTCTGGAAACACCATATATTTT.

This clone came up once. This chain uses TRBV6-6 with TRBJ2-5; D tentatively reads TRBD1 or TRBD2 (6 bases each). Germline V gives CDR1 MNHNY, CDR2 SVGAGI (reference sequence). CDR3 size: 14 residues. Trimming removed 2 bases from V and 5 bases from J, with 12 bases in between. The CDR3 sequence is CASSYRGLGETQYF. CDR3 bases: TGTGCCAGCAGTTACCGGGGGCTGGGCGAGACCCAGTACTTC.

This clone has more than one count but fewer than ten. The gene calls are TRBV6-4 and TRBJ2-3; D is unresolved. V was pared by 6 bases and J by 4 bases, with 14 bases between. The CDR3 length is 14 residues. Germline-derived CDR1 and CDR2 are MRHNA and SNTAGT. CDR3 amino acids: CASSRNSFPDTQYF. CDR3 sequence (DNA): TGTGCCAGCAGCCGGAACTCTTTCCCAGATACGCAGTATTTT.

This clone was recorded only once. The chain combines TRBV9 with TRBJ2-5; TRBD1 agrees at 7 bases. Germline V gives CDR1 SGDLS, CDR2 YYNGEE. The length of the CDR3 is 15 residues. V was pared by 0 bases and J by 1 base, with 3 bases of the junction left unmatched. In nucleotides, the CDR3 is TGTGCCAGCAGCGTAGCACGGGACAGCCAAGAGACCCAGTACTTC. Its protein product is CASSVARDSQETQYF.

This clone appeared a single time. The chain combines TRBV5-1 with TRBJ1-3; D possibly corresponds to TRBD1 (5 bases). Trimming left V 4 bases short and J 1 base short, with 12 bases between. The germline gives CDR1 SGHRS, CDR2 YFSETQ. This CDR3 spans 15 amino acids. The CDR3 coding sequence is TGCGCCAGCAGCGCCCATCAGGGATCTGGAAACACCATATATTTT. Translation gives CASSAHQGSGNTIYF.

The rearrangement links TRBV28 to TRBJ2-7; D tentatively fits TRBD1 or TRBD2 (6 bases each). The CDR3 is made up of 15 amino acids. Germline V gene lookup returns CDR1 MDHEN and CDR2 SYDVKM. Trimming shortened V by 7 bases and J by 0 bases, and 16 bases separated the two germline ends. For the CDR3, the DNA is TGTGCCAGCACGCGGGGACACGTAAACTCCTACGAGCAGTACTTC. Amino acid sequence: CASTRGHVNSYEQYF.

The CDR3 reads CASRWTATNEKLFF. The CDR3 nucleotides are TGTGCCAGCAGATGGACAGCAACTAATGAAAAACTGTTTTTT. The chain combines TRBV2 with TRBJ1-4; a possible D gene is TRBD1 (6 bases). Trimming shortened V by 6 bases and J by 0 bases, and 8 bases separated the two germline ends. There are 14 residues in the CDR3. Germline V lookup: CDR1 SNHLY, CDR2 FYNNEI.

The V call is TRBV6-1, the J call TRBJ2-7, with TRBD2 matching over 7 bases. The germline V gene encodes CDR1 MNHNS and CDR2 SASEGT. This CDR3 comprises 13 residues. CDR3 DNA: TGTGCAGGGAGGGGAGGGGTATTGCGCGAGCAGTACTTC. This encodes CAGRGGVLREQYF.

This chain connects TRBV5-6 to TRBJ2-3; a weak D match, TRBD2 (6 bases). CDR3 length equals 15 residues. The germline CDR1 and CDR2 sequences are SGHDT and YYEEEE. V lost 4 bases and J lost 0, with 12 bases in between. The CDR3 here is CASSPPGLSTDTQYF. CDR3 coding DNA: TGTGCCAGCAGCCCCCCGGGACTTAGCACAGATACGCAGTATTTT.

The genes are TRBV5-1 and TRBJ2-7; 10 bases fit TRBD2. V trimming: 0 bases; J trimming: 2 bases; junction bases outside the gene matches: 2. Germline V gene sequence: CDR1 SGHRS, CDR2 YFSETQ. The CDR3 loop spans 15 amino acids. CDR3 amino acids: CASSLASGSTYEQYF. CDR3 nucleotide sequence: TGCGCCAGCAGCTTGGCTAGCGGGAGTACCTACGAGCAGTACTTC.

The rearrangement links TRBV5-6 to TRBJ1-4; D unclear. The germline V and J ends were trimmed by 2 bases and 0 bases, with 14 bases remaining between them. The CDR3 has 17 residues. Germline V CDR1 and CDR2: SGHDT, YYEEEE. For the CDR3, the DNA is TGTGCCAGCAGCTTTCGGGCAGGTGTCGCAACTAATGAAAAACTGTTTTTT. Protein: CASSFRAGVATNEKLFF.

The chain is built from TRBV11-2 and TRBJ2-1; D may be TRBD2 (7 bases). This CDR3 comprises 16 residues. Per the germline V gene, CDR1 is SGHAT and CDR2 is FQNNGV. Trimming left V 4 bases short and J 6 bases short, with 19 bases between. The CDR3 loop reads CASSSGWGGRSNEQFF. The CDR3 DNA sequence: TGTGCCAGCAGCTCGGGTTGGGGGGGCCGGTCCAATGAGCAGTTCTTC.

This clone was counted only a few times. The gene calls are TRBV7-2 and TRBJ2-3; weak D call: TRBD2 (6 bases). CDR3 length equals 15 residues. Germline V gives CDR1 SGHTA, CDR2 FQGNSA. V lost 6 bases and J lost 5, with 18 bases in between. Written as DNA, the CDR3 is TGTGCCAGCAGTTTAAAAACGGGAGCGGTAGATACGCAGTATTTT. Translation: CASSLKTGAVDTQYF.

The chain uses TRBV11-2 and TRBJ2-1; D uncertain. The CDR3 spans 11 residues. The germline CDR1 and CDR2 sequences are SGHAT and FQNNGV. The V end was cut by 4 bases, the J end by 14 bases, with 12 bases between. CDR3 loop: CASSSGVGEFF. The CDR3 DNA reads TGTGCCAGCAGCTCCGGAGTTGGCGAGTTCTTC.